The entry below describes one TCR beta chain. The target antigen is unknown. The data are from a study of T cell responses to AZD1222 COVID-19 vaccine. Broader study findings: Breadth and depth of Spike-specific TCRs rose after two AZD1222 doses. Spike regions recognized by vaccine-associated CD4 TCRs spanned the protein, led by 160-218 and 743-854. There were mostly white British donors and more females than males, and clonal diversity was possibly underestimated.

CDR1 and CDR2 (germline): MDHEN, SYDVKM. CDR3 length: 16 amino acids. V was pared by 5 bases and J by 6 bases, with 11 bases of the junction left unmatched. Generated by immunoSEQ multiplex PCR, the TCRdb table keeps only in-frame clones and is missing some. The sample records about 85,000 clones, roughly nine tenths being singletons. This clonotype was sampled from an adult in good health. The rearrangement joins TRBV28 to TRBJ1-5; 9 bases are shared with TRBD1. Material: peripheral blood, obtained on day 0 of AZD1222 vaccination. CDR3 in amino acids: CASSGTGYLGGQPQHF. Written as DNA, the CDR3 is TGTGCCAGCAGTGGGACAGGGTACCTCGGGGGTCAGCCCCAGCATTTT.